This T cell receptor (beta chain) appears in the sequencing data of a study of blood T cell repertoires in COVID-19. Study information: The United States, Italy and Spain supplied acute and convalescent COVID-19 samples.

Original data processing: Quantification of nucleated cells was approximated via reference gene primer amplification. Assay used: immunoSEQ multiplex PCR; TCRdb lists only in-frame clones, some missing. The V and J calls and clone size come from that table; D and trimming were worked out from the DNA. The data contain around 140,000 clones, about four fifths of them singletons. The CDR3 consists of 18 residues. Sequences were obtained from peripheral blood. The gene calls are TRBV12-2 and TRBJ2-3; no DNA check was done on the table's D call, TRBD2. TRBV12-2 is given as a pseudogene. The receptor comes from a human donor in a cohort sampled during active COVID-19. CDR3 nucleotide sequence: TGTGCAAGTCGCTTAGGACTAGCGGGAGGGCCCAGCACAGATACGCAGTATTTT. Translating it yields CASRLGLAGGPSTDTQYF.